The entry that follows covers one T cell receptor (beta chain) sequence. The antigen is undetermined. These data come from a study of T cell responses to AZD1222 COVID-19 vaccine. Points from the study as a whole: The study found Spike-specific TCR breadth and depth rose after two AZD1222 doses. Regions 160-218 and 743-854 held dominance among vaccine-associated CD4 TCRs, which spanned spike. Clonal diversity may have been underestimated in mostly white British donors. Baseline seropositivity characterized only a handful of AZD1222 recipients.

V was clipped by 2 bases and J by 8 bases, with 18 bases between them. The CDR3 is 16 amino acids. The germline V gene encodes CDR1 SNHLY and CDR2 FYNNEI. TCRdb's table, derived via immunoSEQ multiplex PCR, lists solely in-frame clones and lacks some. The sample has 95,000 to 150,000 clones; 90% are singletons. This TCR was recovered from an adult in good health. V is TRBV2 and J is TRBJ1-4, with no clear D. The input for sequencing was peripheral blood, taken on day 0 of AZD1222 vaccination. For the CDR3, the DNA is TGTGCCAGCAGTGAAACCGAGGCGGCGGGCCCCGAAAAACTGTTTTTT. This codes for CASSETEAAGPEKLFF.